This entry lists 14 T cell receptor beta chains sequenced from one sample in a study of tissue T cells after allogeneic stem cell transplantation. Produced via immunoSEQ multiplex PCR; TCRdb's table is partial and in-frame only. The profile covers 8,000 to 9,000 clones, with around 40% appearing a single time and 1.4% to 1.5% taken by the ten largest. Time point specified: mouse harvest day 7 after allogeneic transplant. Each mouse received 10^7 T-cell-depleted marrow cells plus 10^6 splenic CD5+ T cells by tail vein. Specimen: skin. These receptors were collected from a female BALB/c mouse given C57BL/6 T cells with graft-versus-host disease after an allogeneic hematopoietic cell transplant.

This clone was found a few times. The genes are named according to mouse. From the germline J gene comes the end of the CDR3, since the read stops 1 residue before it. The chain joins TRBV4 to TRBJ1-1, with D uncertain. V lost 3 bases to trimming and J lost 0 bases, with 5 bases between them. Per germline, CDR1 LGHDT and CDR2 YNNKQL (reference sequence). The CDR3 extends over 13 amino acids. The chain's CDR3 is CASSYNSNTEVFF. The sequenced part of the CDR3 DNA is TGTGCCAGCAGCTACAACTCAAACACAGAAGTCTTC. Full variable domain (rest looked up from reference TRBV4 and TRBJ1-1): ETAVFQTPNYHVTQVGNEVSFNCKQTLGHDTMYWYKQDSKKLLKIMFSYNNKQLIVNETVPRRFSPQSSDKAHLNLRIKSVEPEDSAVYLCASSYNSNTEVFFGKGTRLTVV.

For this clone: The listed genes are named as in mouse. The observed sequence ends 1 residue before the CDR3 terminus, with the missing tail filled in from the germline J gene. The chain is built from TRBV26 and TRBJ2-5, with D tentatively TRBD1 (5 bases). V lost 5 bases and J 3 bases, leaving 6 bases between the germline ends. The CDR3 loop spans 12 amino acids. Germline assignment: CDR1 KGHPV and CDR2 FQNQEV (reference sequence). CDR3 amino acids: CASSGHQDTQYF. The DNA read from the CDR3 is TGTGCCAGCAGTGGACATCAAGACACCCAGTAC.

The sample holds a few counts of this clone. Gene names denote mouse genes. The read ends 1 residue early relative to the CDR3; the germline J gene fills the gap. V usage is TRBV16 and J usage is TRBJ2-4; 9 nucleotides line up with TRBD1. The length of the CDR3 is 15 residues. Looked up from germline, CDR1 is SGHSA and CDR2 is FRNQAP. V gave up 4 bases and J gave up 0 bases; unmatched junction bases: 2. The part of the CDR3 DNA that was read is TGTGCAAGCAGCTCACAGGGGGCTAGTCAAAACACCTTGTAC. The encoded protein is CASSSQGASQNTLY. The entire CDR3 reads CASSSQGASQNTLYF.

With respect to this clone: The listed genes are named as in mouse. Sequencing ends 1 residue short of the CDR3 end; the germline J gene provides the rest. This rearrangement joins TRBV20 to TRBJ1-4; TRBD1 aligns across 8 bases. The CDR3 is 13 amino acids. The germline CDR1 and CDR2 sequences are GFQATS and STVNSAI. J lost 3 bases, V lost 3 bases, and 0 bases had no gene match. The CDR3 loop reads CGARQGANERLFF. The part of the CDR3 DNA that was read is TGTGGTGCTAGACAGGGGGCCAACGAAAGATTATTT.

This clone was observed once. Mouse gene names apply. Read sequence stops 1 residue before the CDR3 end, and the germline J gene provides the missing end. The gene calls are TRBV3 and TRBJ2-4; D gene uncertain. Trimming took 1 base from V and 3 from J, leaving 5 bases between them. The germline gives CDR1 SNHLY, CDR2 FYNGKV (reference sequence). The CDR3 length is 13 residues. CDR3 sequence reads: CASSLEQQNTLYF. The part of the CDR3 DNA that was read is TGTGCCAGCAGCTTAGAACAACAAAACACCTTGTAC. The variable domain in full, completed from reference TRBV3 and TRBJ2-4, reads GPKVLQIPSHQIIDMGQMVTLNCDPVSNHLYFYWYKQILGQQMEFLVNFYNGKVMEKSKLFKDQFSVERPDGSYFTLKIQPTALEDSAVYFCASSLEQQNTLYFGAGTRLSVL.

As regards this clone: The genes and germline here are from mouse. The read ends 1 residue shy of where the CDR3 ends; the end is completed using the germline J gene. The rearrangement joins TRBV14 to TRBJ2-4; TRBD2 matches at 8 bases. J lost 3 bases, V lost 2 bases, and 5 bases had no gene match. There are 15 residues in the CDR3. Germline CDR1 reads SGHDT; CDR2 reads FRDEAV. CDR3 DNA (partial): TGTGCCAGCAGTTTTCCTGGGGGGTTCCAAAACACCTTGTAC. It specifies CASSFPGGFQNTLY. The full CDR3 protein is CASSFPGGFQNTLYF.

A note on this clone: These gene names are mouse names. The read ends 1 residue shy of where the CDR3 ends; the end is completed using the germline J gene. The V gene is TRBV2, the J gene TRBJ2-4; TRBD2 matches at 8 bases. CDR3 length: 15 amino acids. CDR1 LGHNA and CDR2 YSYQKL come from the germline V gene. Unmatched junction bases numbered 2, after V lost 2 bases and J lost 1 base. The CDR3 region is CASSQQTGGQNTLYF. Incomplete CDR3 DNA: TGTGCCAGCAGCCAACAGACTGGGGGTCAAAACACCTTGTAC.

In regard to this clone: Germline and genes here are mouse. The part of the CDR3 DNA that was read is TGTGCCAGCAGTCACGATTCTGGAAATACGCTCTAT. Its protein product is CASSHDSGNTLY. In full, the CDR3 is CASSHDSGNTLYF. The chain is built from TRBV26 and TRBJ1-3; no definite D call. Read coverage stops 1 residue before the CDR3 terminus; the germline J gene supplies the remainder. V lost 4 bases and J 0 bases, leaving 4 bases between the germline ends. CDR1 is KGHPV, CDR2 FQNQEV, per germline (reference sequence). CDR3 size: 13 residues.

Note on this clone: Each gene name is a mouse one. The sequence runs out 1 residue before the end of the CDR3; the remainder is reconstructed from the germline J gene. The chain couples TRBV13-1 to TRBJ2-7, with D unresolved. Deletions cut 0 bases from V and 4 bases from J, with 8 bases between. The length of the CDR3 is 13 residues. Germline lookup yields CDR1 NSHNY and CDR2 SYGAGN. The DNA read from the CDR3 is TGTGCCAGCAGTGATGCGGCCGGATATGAACAGTAC. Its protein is CASSDAAGYEQY. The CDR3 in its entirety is CASSDAAGYEQYF.

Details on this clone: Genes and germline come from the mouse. Incomplete CDR3 DNA: TGTGCCAGCTCTCTCTGGGTTAGCTCCGACTACACC. It yields the protein CASSLWVSSDYT. The whole CDR3 reads CASSLWVSSDYTF. V gene TRBV12-1 combines with J gene TRBJ1-2; D ambiguous. The DNA ends 1 residue before the CDR3 does, and the rest of the CDR3 is filled in from the germline J gene. Germline V gene data show CDR1 as SGHSN and CDR2 as HYEKVE. Trimming took 0 bases from V and 4 from J, leaving 8 bases between them. This CDR3 is 13 amino acids long.

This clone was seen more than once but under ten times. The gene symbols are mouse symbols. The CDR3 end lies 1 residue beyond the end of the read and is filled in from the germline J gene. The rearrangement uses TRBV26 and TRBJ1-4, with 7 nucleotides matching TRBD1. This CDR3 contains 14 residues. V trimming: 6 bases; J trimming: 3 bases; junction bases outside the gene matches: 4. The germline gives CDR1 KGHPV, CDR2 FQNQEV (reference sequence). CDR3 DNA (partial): TGTGCCAGCAGATCGACAGGGACCAACGAAAGATTATTT. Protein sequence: CASRSTGTNERLF. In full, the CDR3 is CASRSTGTNERLFF.

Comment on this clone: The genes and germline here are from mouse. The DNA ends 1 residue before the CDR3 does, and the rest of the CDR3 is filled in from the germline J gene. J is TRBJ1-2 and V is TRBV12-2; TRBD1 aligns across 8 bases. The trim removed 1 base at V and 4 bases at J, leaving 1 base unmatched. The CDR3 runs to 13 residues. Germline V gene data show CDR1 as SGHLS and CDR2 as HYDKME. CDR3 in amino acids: CASSLQGASDYTF. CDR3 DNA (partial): TGTGCCAGCTCTCTTCAGGGGGCCTCCGACTACACC.

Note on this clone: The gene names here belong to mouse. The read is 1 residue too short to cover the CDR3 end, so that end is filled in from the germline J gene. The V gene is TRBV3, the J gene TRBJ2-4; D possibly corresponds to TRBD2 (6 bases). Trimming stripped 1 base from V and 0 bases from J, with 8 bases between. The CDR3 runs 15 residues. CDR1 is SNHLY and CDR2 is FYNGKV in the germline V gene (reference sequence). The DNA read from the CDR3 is TGTGCCAGCAGCTTAGTGCTGGGGAGTCAAAACACCTTGTAC. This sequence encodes CASSLVLGSQNTLY. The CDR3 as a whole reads CASSLVLGSQNTLYF.

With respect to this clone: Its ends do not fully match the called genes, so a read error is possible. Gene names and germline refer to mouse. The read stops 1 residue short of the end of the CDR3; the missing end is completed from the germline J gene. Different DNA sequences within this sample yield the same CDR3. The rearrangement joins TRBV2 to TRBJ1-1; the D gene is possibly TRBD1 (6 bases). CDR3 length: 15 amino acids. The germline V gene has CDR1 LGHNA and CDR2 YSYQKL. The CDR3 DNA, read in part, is TGTGCCAGCAGCCAAGTCCGGGGGGCAAACACGGAAGTCTTC. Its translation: CASSQVRGANTEVF. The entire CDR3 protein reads CASSQVRGANTEVFF.